These 29 T cell receptor beta chains were all obtained from the same sample, sequenced in a study of blood T cell repertoires in COVID-19. TCRdb keeps only in-frame clones here, not all; method: immunoSEQ multiplex PCR. The table lists about 53,000 clones, approximately 87% of them singletons. The source material was peripheral blood. These receptors originate from a man aged 45 to 65 with acute or convalescent COVID-19.

A few counts support this clone. The V gene is TRBV5-6, the J gene TRBJ2-7; no firm D call. V was clipped by 0 bases and J by 2 bases, with 12 bases between them. The CDR3 totals 15 residues. Germline CDR1 reads SGHDT; CDR2 reads YYEEEE. The CDR3 sequence is CASSLAPSPAYEQYF. For the CDR3, the DNA is TGTGCCAGCAGCTTGGCTCCTAGTCCTGCCTACGAGCAGTACTTC. Based on the CDR3 plus reference TRBV5-6 and TRBJ2-7, the full variable domain is DAGVTQSPTHLIKTRGQQVTLRCSPKSGHDTVSWYQQALGQGPQFIFQYYEEEERQRGNFPDRFSGHQFPNYSSELNVNALLLGDSALYLCASSLAPSPAYEQYFGPGTRLTVT.

V is TRBV11-2 and J is TRBJ2-2; no definite D call. The CDR3 is 16 amino acids. V dropped 3 bases and J dropped 4 bases, with 15 bases sitting between them. Germline CDR1 is SGHAT and CDR2 is FQNNGV. DNA for the CDR3: TGTGCCAGCAGCTTCGCCCCCGATTCGAGCACCGGGGAGCTGTTTTTT. Residues: CASSFAPDSSTGELFF.

V and J are TRBV5-1 and TRBJ1-1; D is perhaps TRBD1 (5 bases). The germline V gene has CDR1 SGHRS and CDR2 YFSETQ. CDR3 length: 12 amino acids. V was cut by 4 bases and J by 11 bases, with 15 bases left in between. CDR3 residues: CASSLYRGDAFF. The DNA of the CDR3 is TGCGCCAGCAGCCTCTATCGGGGGGATGCTTTCTTT.

The rearrangement links TRBV11-3 to TRBJ1-6, with 7 bases aligning to TRBD1. From germline, CDR1 is SGHNT and CDR2 YENEEA. The ends lost 8 bases at V and 6 bases at J; junction bases unmatched: 4. This CDR3 is 13 amino acids long. CDR3 amino acids: CASATGINSPLHF. CDR3 DNA: TGTGCCAGCGCGACAGGGATTAATTCACCCCTCCACTTT.

This clone was found once. The gene calls are TRBV18 and TRBJ1-4; 7 bases map to TRBD1. Germline CDR1 reads KGHSH; CDR2 reads LQKENI. There are 14 residues in the CDR3. Trimming removed 6 bases from V and 6 bases from J; junction bases left unmatched: 7. CDR3 DNA sequence: TGTGCCAGCTCCTTCCGGGACAGAGATGAAAAACTGTTTTTT. It translates to CASSFRDRDEKLFF. Variable domain in full (rest from reference TRBV18 and TRBJ1-4): NAGVMQNPRHLVRRRGQEARLRCSPMKGHSHVYWYRQLPEEGLKFMVYLQKENIIDESGMPKERFSAEFPKEGPSILRIQQVVRGDSAAYFCASSFRDRDEKLFFGSGTQLSVL.

This chain uses TRBV5-1 with TRBJ1-1; D unclear. The CDR3 is 15 residues long. V lost 2 bases and J lost 4, with 15 bases in between. CDR1 is SGHRS, CDR2 YFSETQ, per germline. CDR3 amino acids: CASSFAMVGGTEAFF. The CDR3 region has the DNA TGCGCCAGCAGCTTCGCTATGGTTGGTGGCACTGAAGCTTTCTTT.

The chain recombines TRBV5-1 with TRBJ2-1, with TRBD1 matching 10 bases. Looked up from germline, CDR1 is SGHRS and CDR2 is YFSETQ. This CDR3 is 15 amino acids long. J lost 8 bases, V lost 0 bases, and 5 bases had no gene match. CDR3 residues: CASSLGTGGFDEQFF. Here the CDR3 DNA reads TGCGCCAGCAGCTTGGGGACAGGGGGTTTCGATGAGCAGTTCTTC.

V usage is TRBV23-1 and J usage is TRBJ1-3; D is undetermined. TRBV23-1 is recorded as an ORF, its role being uncertain. Trimming took off 3 bases at V and 0 bases at J, with 12 bases between the two ends. The CDR3 length is 16 residues. The chain's CDR3 is CASSHAGKSSGNTIYF. The CDR3 DNA is TGCGCCAGCAGTCACGCGGGGAAGAGCTCTGGAAACACCATATATTTT.

CDR3 in DNA: TGTGCCACCAGCAGAGATTACGCGGGGAACACCGGGGAGCTGTTTTTT. Amino acid sequence: CATSRDYAGNTGELFF. The rearrangement uses TRBV15 and TRBJ2-2; TRBD2 is a possible D gene (5 bases). CDR1 is LNHNV, CDR2 YYDKDF, per germline (reference sequence). V lost 0 bases to trimming and J lost 1 base, with 9 bases between them. The CDR3 has 16 residues.

The chain employs TRBV29-1 and TRBJ1-3, with TRBD1 matching 11 bases. This CDR3 has 15 residues. V lost 6 bases to trimming and J lost 2 bases; unmatched junction nucleotides: 6. Germline V gene lookup returns CDR1 SQVTM and CDR2 ANQGSEA. In DNA, the CDR3 is TGCAGCGTCGACGTGGGACAGGGGGCTGGAAACACCATATATTTT. It yields the protein CSVDVGQGAGNTIYF.

This chain joins TRBV6-5 and TRBJ2-1; 12 bases align to TRBD1. Germline CDR1 MNHEY, CDR2 SVGAGI. V gave up 8 bases and J gave up 6 bases; unmatched junction bases: 5. There are 14 residues in the CDR3. CDR3 amino acids: CASPGQGASNEQFF. CDR3 sequence (DNA): TGTGCCAGCCCGGGACAGGGGGCGAGCAATGAGCAGTTCTTC.

This clone was seen only a few times. This chain uses TRBV24-1 with TRBJ2-3; 7 bases fit TRBD1. The CDR3 is made up of 14 amino acids. Germline loops: CDR1 KGHDR, CDR2 SFDVKD. V gave up 6 bases and J gave up 2 bases; unmatched junction bases: 4. CDR3 residues: CATSLGQSTDTQYF. Here the CDR3 DNA reads TGTGCCACCAGTCTGGGACAGTCCACAGATACGCAGTATTTT.

This chain joins TRBV7-9 and TRBJ1-4; no clear D gene. The length of the CDR3 is 15 residues. CDR1 and CDR2 from the germline V gene are SEHNR and FQNEAQ (reference sequence). V dropped 0 bases and J dropped 1 base, with 6 bases sitting between them. The CDR3 region is CASSLARGTNEKLFF. The CDR3 region has the DNA TGTGCCAGCAGCTTAGCGCGAGGAACTAATGAAAAACTGTTTTTT.

V gene TRBV6-1 combines with J gene TRBJ2-7, with D unclear. V lost 1 base and J lost 3, with 7 bases in between. Germline loops: CDR1 MNHNS, CDR2 SASEGT. The CDR3 is made up of 13 amino acids. This chain's CDR3 is CASSEVQDYEQYF. The CDR3, as DNA: TGTGCCAGCAGTGAAGTCCAGGACTACGAGCAGTACTTC.

V gene TRBV24-1 combines with J gene TRBJ2-3, with 12 positions matching TRBD2. Trimming took 6 bases from V and 5 from J; bases not matched to a gene: 5. CDR3 length: 15 amino acids. Germline CDR1 and CDR2: KGHDR and SFDVKD. DNA of the CDR3: TGTGCCACCAGTCAGGCTAGCGGGAGGGTAGATACGCAGTATTTT. It encodes CATSQASGRVDTQYF.

CDR3: CASSRARDTSGANVLTF. CDR3 bases: TGTGCCAGCTCCCGAGCAAGAGATACCTCTGGGGCCAACGTCCTGACTTTC. The chain links TRBV18 to TRBJ2-6, with D unclear. Germline V gene sequence: CDR1 KGHSH, CDR2 LQKENI. V gave up 6 bases and J gave up 0 bases, with 15 bases separating them. The CDR3 has 17 amino acids. Combining the CDR3 with reference TRBV18 and TRBJ2-6 gives the whole variable domain NAGVMQNPRHLVRRRGQEARLRCSPMKGHSHVYWYRQLPEEGLKFMVYLQKENIIDESGMPKERFSAEFPKEGPSILRIQQVVRGDSAAYFCASSRARDTSGANVLTFGAGSRLTVL.

This clone showed up just once. The V gene is TRBV7-5, the J gene TRBJ1-5. TRBV7-5 has pseudogene status. This CDR3 is built from 15 residues. CDR3 residues: CARSLATGGNQPQHF. DNA of the CDR3: TGTGCCAGAAGCTTAGCGACTGGGGGGAATCAGCCCCAGCATTTT.

This clone appeared a few times. The chain links TRBV7-8 to TRBJ1-3; D gene unclear. Germline V gives CDR1 SGHVS, CDR2 FQNEAQ. CDR3 length: 13 amino acids. Trimming pared 3 bases from V and 4 bases from J, leaving 7 bases between. This CDR3 is CASSFLQGNTIYF. The DNA for the CDR3 is TGTGCCAGCAGCTTCCTACAGGGAAACACCATATATTTT.

The chain employs TRBV4-1 and TRBJ1-2; possibly TRBD1 for D (5 bases). The CDR3 has 17 residues. Trimming pared 3 bases from V and 6 bases from J, leaving 23 bases between. The germline V gene has CDR1 MGHRA and CDR2 YSYEKL. The CDR3 is CASSQTQAGGRVDGYTF. The CDR3 nucleotides are TGCGCCAGCAGCCAGACCCAAGCTGGCGGCAGGGTGGATGGCTACACCTTC.

V gene TRBV11-2 combines with J gene TRBJ1-5; 8 bases line up with TRBD1. Unmatched junction bases numbered 3, after V lost 2 bases and J lost 6 bases. CDR1 SGHAT and CDR2 FQNNGV come from the germline V gene. The CDR3 sequence is 14 residues long. The CDR3: CASSLQGAGQPQHF. The CDR3 nucleotides read TGTGCCAGCAGCTTACAGGGGGCGGGTCAGCCCCAGCATTTT.

The genes are TRBV11-2 and TRBJ1-1; D is ambiguous. CDR1 is SGHAT, CDR2 FQNNGV, per germline. The CDR3 contains 14 residues. The V end lost 3 bases, the J end lost 1 base, and 9 bases lay between the germline ends. The CDR3 is CASSLYGQNTEAFF. CDR3 nucleotide sequence: TGTGCCAGCAGCTTGTACGGTCAGAACACTGAAGCTTTCTTT.

This chain uses TRBV5-1 with TRBJ2-6; a weak D match, TRBD1 (5 bases). The CDR3 length is 16 residues. Germline V gene sequence: CDR1 SGHRS, CDR2 YFSETQ. Deletions cut 0 bases from V and 1 base from J, with 8 bases between. The CDR3 loop is CASSLAPGSGANVLTF. CDR3 in DNA: TGCGCCAGCAGCTTGGCCCCAGGGTCTGGGGCCAACGTCCTGACTTTC.

This clone has a single count. This chain joins TRBV18 and TRBJ2-3, with 8 bases fitting TRBD2. J lost 4 bases, V lost 3 bases, and 3 bases had no gene match. The CDR3 is 14 residues long. The V gene's germline CDR1 is KGHSH and CDR2 LQKENI. This CDR3 is CASSPRGGPDTQYF. The CDR3 bases are TGTGCCAGCTCACCTCGGGGGGGTCCAGATACGCAGTATTTT.

The chain employs TRBV27 and TRBJ1-2; weak D call: TRBD1 (6 bases). The CDR3 covers 14 residues. Trimming removed 0 bases from V and 8 bases from J, with 13 bases in between. Germline CDR1 is MNHEY and CDR2 is SMNVEV (reference sequence). The CDR3 protein is CASSLSRQGKGYTF. The CDR3 DNA reads as TGTGCCAGCAGTTTATCCCGGCAGGGGAAAGGCTACACCTTC.

The chain combines TRBV7-9 with TRBJ1-1, with 7 bases identical to TRBD1. Germline V gives CDR1 SEHNR, CDR2 FQNEAQ (reference sequence). CDR3 length: 12 residues. Unmatched junction bases numbered 1, after V lost 1 base and J lost 8 bases. The CDR3 is CASSLGGQEAFF. CDR3 bases: TGTGCCAGCAGCTTAGGGGGACAGGAAGCTTTCTTT.

This chain connects TRBV2 to TRBJ2-7, with 7 bases lining up with TRBD1. Germline V gene lookup returns CDR1 SNHLY and CDR2 FYNNEI. The CDR3 length is 16 residues. V was clipped by 7 bases and J by 3 bases; unmatched bases: 15. The CDR3 DNA follows: TGTGCCAGCACGAAAGGGGGCGCGTTTCGAAACTACGAGCAGTACTTC. Translation gives CASTKGGAFRNYEQYF.

This chain links TRBV28 with TRBJ2-7; the match to TRBD2 covers 13 bases. The CDR3 loop spans 14 amino acids. Trimming cost V 6 bases and J 5 bases; bases outside gene matches: 4. CDR1 and CDR2 (germline): MDHEN, SYDVKM. The CDR3 loop is CASSPTSGRDEQYF. In nucleotides, the CDR3 is TGTGCCAGCAGCCCAACTAGCGGGAGGGACGAGCAGTACTTC.

The rearrangement links TRBV6-5 to TRBJ2-5; D may be TRBD2 (6 bases). V dropped 2 bases and J dropped 1 base, with 11 bases sitting between them. Germline values: CDR1 MNHEY, CDR2 SVGAGI. The CDR3 has 15 residues. The CDR3, as DNA: TGTGCCAGCAGTTACCGACTAGTTCCCCAAGAGACCCAGTACTTC. Its protein product is CASSYRLVPQETQYF.

V is TRBV7-9 and J is TRBJ2-7; 7 nucleotides line up with TRBD1. The CDR3 totals 13 residues. Germline trimming cut 5 bases from V and 3 bases from J; bases unmatched to any gene: 4. CDR1 and CDR2 from the germline V gene are SEHNR and FQNEAQ (reference sequence). The CDR3 loop reads CASSPRTGYEQYF. Written as DNA, the CDR3 is TGTGCCAGCAGCCCCCGGACAGGCTACGAGCAGTACTTC.